The present entry profiles one TCR beta chain with its context. The specificity of this receptor is unknown. Base qualities are missing; no much larger clone stands one base away. The data were obtained in a study of CD8+CD57+ T cells in acquired aplastic anemia (dated 2018 in TCRdb). The study in broad terms: DNA extracted from sorted CD4+ and CD8+ cells had a mean of roughly 3.4 ug, with a range of 0.2 to 27.4 ug. Healthy donor samples averaged about 10 million reads for CD4+ and 11 million to 13 million for CD8+ cells. Points the paper makes about the study in general: Between patients and healthy controls, no significant difference in CD8+ Simpson's diversity was found (P=0.060). Twenty-nine CD8+ CDR3 sequences were found in both patients and controls but appeared to be highly expressed in patients and within the immunodominant clones of the patients.

Profiling of TCR beta VDJ combinations and CDR3 sequences used genomic DNA as the template. TCR repertoire sequencing was run on an Illumina HiSeq 2000. In the authors' own workflow: TRBV/TRBJ rearrangement plots, CDR3 size and DJ length profiles, and Simpson's diversity index were used to evaluate the repertoires. Whichever DNA sequence was most abundant in the deep sequencing data was defined as the immunodominant clone. CDR3 amino acid sequences were screened for sharing across subjects and compared with published repertoires and the VDJdb database. TCRdb reprocessing: public reads trimmed at Q25 with fastp, clones called with MiXCR, in-frame beta chains kept. Every entry covers one CDR3 protein and lists the most common genes and DNA from its rows. TCRdb assigned the V and J calls; the authors' analysis was not used. The sample table lists some 70,000 distinct CDR3 sequences, roughly 50% of them with a count of one. Approximately 8.3% of the sample goes to the ten largest clones.

According to the germline V gene (reference sequence), CDR1 reads DFQATT and CDR2 reads SNEGSKA. Trimming removed 0 bases from V and 4 bases from J, leaving 12 bases between the germline ends. Taken from cysteine to phenylalanine, the CDR3 has 14 residues. Only CDR3 DNA is held: 42 bases, read in frame from base 1. In the study, sorted CD4+ and CD8+ blood T cells from patients with severe aplastic anemia and from healthy subjects underwent deep sequencing of TCR repertoires. Ficoll-Paque density gradient centrifugation was used to isolate peripheral blood mononuclear cells. Before DNA extraction, CD4+ and CD8+ T cells were sorted with FACS or magnetic beads.

Sequencing was carried out using sorted CD4+, CD8+, or CD8+CD57+ T cells (not recorded which) from PBMCs. The origin of this receptor is a human donor in good health, serving as a control. The receptor chain draws on TRBV20-1 and TRBJ1-1, with no D gene named confidently. The CDR3 region: CSARDLGRTTEAFF. The sequence in DNA is TGCAGTGCTAGAGACCTTGGGAGGACCACTGAAGCTTTCTTT.